The clone carrying this T cell receptor (beta chain) appeared a few times. What it recognizes is unknown. All of the isolated RNA was reverse transcribed, so expressed TCRB transcripts were sequenced. Some clones are missing from TCRdb's copy, which holds only in-frame ones; the method was immunoSEQ multiplex PCR. The sample holds about 240,000 clones, approximately 13% seen once. The CDR3 runs to 14 residues. Germline CDR1 reads MNHEY; CDR2 reads SMNVEV (reference sequence). With 5 bases clipped from V and 6 bases from J, the junction kept 4 bases outside the gene matches. Based on CD45RO/CCR7/CD25/CD127/CD95/CD27, CD4+ regulatory, stem cell-like memory, naive and central memory cells were sorted. This entry is derived from a study of beta chain features in type 1 diabetes. Findings and limits, study-wide: TCRB CDR3s from Type 1 diabetes patients were moderately but significantly shorter in all four CD4+ subsets.

This TCR was recovered from a man aged 30 to 45 with type 1 diabetes. Sample: naive CD4+ T cells from blood. The chain uses TRBV27 and TRBJ1-5; 10 positions agree with TRBD1. CDR3 bases: TGTGCCAGCAGTAGGGACAGGGGAAGTCAGCCCCAGCATTTT. This encodes CASSRDRGSQPQHF.